Listed here are 26 T cell receptor beta chains from one sample, sequenced in a study of low-dose radiotherapy and immunotherapy resistance in tumors. As to time point: after trial treatment. The treatment is: LDRT plus nivolumab, ipilimumab, low-dose cyclophosphamide and aspirin (RACIN trial). TRAV- and TRBV-specific primers were used for first-strand cDNA, which covered alpha and beta chains. The authors ran around 19 PCR cycles to amplify TCRs with a constant-region primer and V-primer adapter. TCRdb fed the reads into MiXCR, producing one record per CDR3 protein. The sample comprises about 35,000 distinct CDR3 sequences, roughly 20% of which are singletons, and 8% to 10% rests with the top ten. The source material was PBMCs, sampled after low-dose radiotherapy plus immunotherapy. The receptors derive from a female donor with ovarian cancer.

This clonotype was observed at least ten times. The chain carries TRBV5-1 and TRBJ2-1; 13 positions match TRBD2. The CDR3 spans 17 residues. Germline assignment: CDR1 SGHRS and CDR2 YFSETQ. The V gene end was trimmed by 4 bases and the J gene end by 1 base; junction bases not matched to a gene: 5. This CDR3 reads CASSREGLAGSYNEQFF. DNA of the CDR3: TGCGCCAGCAGCCGTGAGGGACTAGCGGGGTCCTACAATGAGCAGTTCTTC.

With respect to this clonotype: This probably arose from a read error, given a far larger clone one base away. V usage is TRBV5-8 and J usage is TRBJ1-1, with 7 bases aligning to TRBD1. CDR3 length equals 15 residues. The V segment lost 4 bases and the J segment 3 bases; nucleotides outside the gene matches: 9. Germline CDR1 reads SGHTS; CDR2 reads YDEGEE. The CDR3 protein is CASSTREGAHTEAFF. The CDR3 nucleotides read TGTGCCAGCAGCACCCGGGAGGGGGCGCACACTGAAGCTTTCTTT.

This clonotype was detected many times. The chain combines TRBV4-2 with TRBJ2-3, with no clear D. Germline loops: CDR1 LGHNA, CDR2 YNFKEQ. V lost 1 base and J 7 bases, leaving 3 bases between the germline ends. The CDR3 has 11 amino acids. The CDR3 protein is CASSQGYTQYF. The CDR3 DNA reads as TGTGCCAGCAGCCAAGGGTATACGCAGTATTTT.

This clonotype was detected many times. The rearrangement links TRBV5-1 to TRBJ2-3; D is perhaps TRBD2 (6 bases). This CDR3 has 16 residues. Germline V CDR1 and CDR2: SGHRS, YFSETQ. V was cut by 4 bases and J by 1 base, with 16 bases left in between. The CDR3 protein is CASSEGAGPRTDTQYF. In nucleotides, the CDR3 is TGCGCCAGCAGCGAGGGAGCGGGCCCCCGCACAGATACGCAGTATTTT.

This clonotype appeared many times. The V gene is TRBV11-1, the J gene TRBJ2-1; the D gene could be TRBD1 or TRBD2 (5 bases each). CDR3 size: 12 residues. V lost 5 bases, J lost 15 bases, and 17 bases lay in between. Germline CDR1 SGHAT, CDR2 FQDESV (reference sequence). CDR3 DNA sequence: TGTGCCAGCAGCACCGCCGGGACCATCCCGTTCTTC. Translation gives CASSTAGTIPFF.

The chain employs TRBV5-4 and TRBJ2-3; 10 nucleotides align to TRBD2. There are 16 residues in the CDR3. V lost 1 base and J lost 6; bases outside the gene matches: 8. CDR1 and CDR2 (germline): SGHNT, YYREEE (reference sequence). This CDR3 reads CASSLFGLAASDTQYF. CDR3 nucleotides: TGTGCCAGCAGCTTGTTTGGACTAGCGGCATCGGATACGCAGTATTTT.

This clonotype was observed many times. V gene TRBV30 combines with J gene TRBJ1-1; 7 nucleotides agree with TRBD1. The CDR3 covers 16 residues. V lost 1 base, J lost 4 bases, and 12 bases stayed unmatched. The germline V gene has CDR1 GTSNPN and CDR2 SVGIG (reference sequence). CDR3 in amino acids: CAWSAIYRGTRTEAFF. For the CDR3, the DNA is TGTGCCTGGAGTGCAATCTACAGGGGAACGCGCACTGAAGCTTTCTTT.

This clonotype was recorded at least ten times. The chain recombines TRBV20-1 with TRBJ2-3, with TRBD2 matching over 12 bases. The CDR3 is 14 amino acids. After removal of 6 bases from V and 1 base from J, the junction contained 2 bases not matched to a gene. The V gene's germline CDR1 is DFQATT and CDR2 SNEGSKA (reference sequence). The CDR3 region has the DNA TGCAGTGCAGGGACTAGCGGGCGCACAGATACGCAGTATTTT. Translation: CSAGTSGRTDTQYF.

This clonotype appeared many times. V gene TRBV2 combines with J gene TRBJ2-7; TRBD1 is a possible D gene (5 bases). V gave up 6 bases and J gave up 3 bases, with 12 bases separating them. CDR1 is SNHLY and CDR2 is FYNNEI in the germline V gene. This CDR3 contains 13 residues. Here the CDR3 DNA reads TGTGCCAGCAGGCAGACAGAGAACTACGAGCAGTACTTC. Translation: CASRQTENYEQYF. The variable domain in full, with the rest retrieved from reference TRBV2 and TRBJ2-7, is EPEVTQTPSHQVTQMGQEVILRCVPISNHLYFYWYRQILGQKVEFLVSFYNNEISEKSEIFDDQFSVERPDGSNFTLKIRSTKLEDSAMYFCASRQTENYEQYFGPGTRLTVT.

This clonotype was counted ten times or more. This chain links TRBV25-1 with TRBJ1-1; D is unresolved. V lost 0 bases to trimming and J lost 4 bases, with 12 bases between them. Germline CDR1 and CDR2: MGHDK and SYGVNS. The length of the CDR3 is 15 residues. This CDR3 is CASSEYADFGTEAFF. CDR3 bases: TGTGCCAGCAGTGAATATGCGGACTTCGGCACTGAAGCTTTCTTT.

This clonotype was seen many times. The chain recombines TRBV29-1 with TRBJ2-7, with no clear D. V lost 3 bases to trimming and J lost 4 bases, with 10 bases between them. This CDR3 spans 12 amino acids. CDR1 and CDR2 (germline): SQVTM, ANQGSEA. CDR3 DNA sequence: TGCAGCGTTGAGGTCGGTTCGTACGAGCAGTACTTC. It specifies CSVEVGSYEQYF.

Many counts were recorded for this clonotype. The chain carries TRBV18 and TRBJ1-2; 7 nucleotides agree with TRBD1. This CDR3 is built from 15 residues. Germline-derived CDR1 and CDR2 are KGHSH and LQKENI. With 6 bases clipped from V and 4 bases from J, the junction kept 11 bases outside the gene matches. The DNA for the CDR3 is TGTGCCAGCTCCCATGGGGACAGCGTGGGCTATGGCTACACCTTC. Its translation is CASSHGDSVGYGYTF.

The V call is TRBV2, the J call TRBJ2-1; TRBD2 agrees at 13 bases. The germline V gene has CDR1 SNHLY and CDR2 FYNNEI. The CDR3 is made up of 15 amino acids. V lost 8 bases, J lost 9 bases, and 10 bases stayed unmatched. In DNA form, the CDR3 reads TGTGCCAGCGGGAGTGAACTAGCGGGAGGGATTGAGCAGTTCTTC. It specifies CASGSELAGGIEQFF.

This clonotype has ten or more counts. V and J are TRBV12-3 or TRBV12-4 and TRBJ1-2, with TRBD1 identical over 12 bases. J gave up 0 bases and V 5 bases, and 16 bases lay outside the gene matches. This CDR3 region has 20 residues. CDR3: CASSPGTGGLSVGTNYGYTF. As DNA, the CDR3 is TGTGCCAGCAGTCCAGGGACAGGGGGCCTTTCGGTTGGAACTAACTATGGCTACACCTTC.

This clonotype was seen only a few times. V usage is TRBV18 and J usage is TRBJ1-1, with D tentatively TRBD1 (5 bases). Deletions cut 9 bases from V and 1 base from J, with 9 bases between. CDR3 size: 12 residues. Looked up from germline, CDR1 is KGHSH and CDR2 is LQKENI. Here the CDR3 reads CASVGGNTEAFF. The CDR3 DNA reads as TGTGCCAGTGTCGGGGGGAACACTGAAGCTTTCTTT.

At least ten counts were recorded for this clonotype. CDR3 nucleotide sequence: TGCAGTGCGGGGACAGGGAGGACCACTGAAGCTTTCTTT. It is translated as CSAGTGRTTEAFF. The chain links TRBV20-1 to TRBJ1-1; 9 nucleotides match TRBD1. Germline V gives CDR1 DFQATT, CDR2 SNEGSKA (reference sequence). Unmatched junction bases numbered 6, after V lost 6 bases and J lost 4 bases. The CDR3 runs 13 residues.

The rearrangement uses TRBV20-1 and TRBJ1-4; D call uncertain. V was shortened by 6 bases and J by 5 bases, with 16 bases between the two germline ends. The length of the CDR3 is 14 residues. CDR1 and CDR2 (germline): DFQATT, SNEGSKA (reference sequence). CDR3 coding DNA: TGCAGTGCCCTTGTACGGGCCGAGAATGAAAAACTGTTTTTT. This sequence encodes CSALVRAENEKLFF.

This clonotype showed up many times. The chain joins TRBV7-6 to TRBJ2-7, with 7 positions matching TRBD1. The CDR3 is 13 amino acids. J gave up 1 base and V 4 bases, and 1 base lay outside the gene matches. CDR1 SGHVS and CDR2 FNYEAQ come from the germline V gene. The CDR3 region is CASSSGQSYEQYF. DNA of the CDR3: TGTGCCAGCAGCTCGGGACAGTCCTACGAGCAGTACTTC.

This clonotype occurred many times. The chain links TRBV5-1 to TRBJ2-1; D not resolved. Trimming stripped 4 bases from V and 4 bases from J, with 15 bases between. The CDR3 has 15 amino acids. The germline CDR1 and CDR2 sequences are SGHRS and YFSETQ. CDR3 in DNA: TGCGCCAGCAGCCCCGGCCCGTCCGTTTACAATGAGCAGTTCTTC. Translated: CASSPGPSVYNEQFF. Full variable domain (missing parts from reference TRBV5-1 and TRBJ2-1): KAGVTQTPRYLIKTRGQQVTLSCSPISGHRSVSWYQQTPGQGLQFLFEYFSETQRNKGNFPGRFSGRQFSNSRSEMNVSTLELGDSALYLCASSPGPSVYNEQFFGPGTRLTVL.

This clonotype occurred a few times. The chain joins TRBV10-3 to TRBJ2-7; 9 positions agree with TRBD2. The CDR3 loop spans 14 amino acids. V shed 5 bases and J 4 bases; nucleotides not matched to a gene: 6. The germline gives CDR1 ENHRY, CDR2 SYGVKD. As DNA, the CDR3 is TGTGCCATCAGTCCCGGGACTAGCTCTTACGAGCAGTACTTC. Translated: CAISPGTSSYEQYF.

This clonotype was counted many times. The chain links TRBV19 to TRBJ1-5, with 9 nucleotides matching TRBD1. Germline V lookup: CDR1 LNHDA, CDR2 SQIVND (reference sequence). With 7 bases clipped from V and 5 bases from J, the junction kept 12 bases outside the gene matches. The CDR3 has 16 residues. CDR3 nucleotides: TGTGCCAGTATGGGGAGGACAGGGGTATGGTATCAGCCCCAGCATTTT. Translated, it gives CASMGRTGVWYQPQHF. The full variable domain, completed using reference TRBV19 and TRBJ1-5, is DGGITQSPKYLFRKEGQNVTLSCEQNLNHDAMYWYRQDPGQGLRLIYYSQIVNDFQKGDIAEGYSVSREKKESFPLTVTSAQKNPTAFYLCASMGRTGVWYQPQHFGDGTRLSIL.

The chain carries TRBV3-1 and TRBJ2-1; D may match TRBD1 or TRBD2 (5 bases each). Per the germline V gene, CDR1 is LGHDT and CDR2 is YNNKEL (reference sequence). Trimming cost V 2 bases and J 5 bases, with 16 bases left between them. The CDR3 extends over 16 amino acids. The CDR3 nucleotides are TGTGCCAGCAGCCAAAAGGGCAGGGAGTTACACAATGAGCAGTTCTTC. Translating it yields CASSQKGRELHNEQFF.

This clonotype was seen a handful of times. A far larger clone is a single base away, which makes a read error likely. This chain joins TRBV6-8 and TRBJ2-7, with 8 bases fitting TRBD2. The CDR3 has 15 residues. CDR1 and CDR2 from the germline V gene are MNHGY and SAAAGT. Trimming at V came to 6 bases and at J to 6 bases, leaving 13 bases not matched to a gene. The CDR3 sequence: CASSPPSGGLREQYF. The CDR3 region has the DNA TGTGCCAGCAGCCCACCCAGCGGGGGCCTTCGCGAGCAGTACTTC.

This clonotype was seen repeatedly, ten times or more. V gene TRBV30 combines with J gene TRBJ2-7; weak D call: TRBD1 (5 bases). The V gene's germline CDR1 is GTSNPN and CDR2 SVGIG (reference sequence). This CDR3 comprises 11 residues. Deletions cut 3 bases from V and 6 bases from J, with 9 bases between. CDR3 region: CAWRKGVEQYF. Written as DNA, the CDR3 is TGTGCCTGGAGAAAAGGGGTCGAGCAGTACTTC.

V usage is TRBV7-9 and J usage is TRBJ2-3; D not certain. This CDR3 spans 12 amino acids. V lost 5 bases to trimming and J lost 5 bases, with 8 bases between them. The V gene's germline CDR1 is SEHNR and CDR2 FQNEAQ (reference sequence). This CDR3 reads CASSPWGDTQYF. CDR3 DNA: TGTGCCAGCAGCCCTTGGGGAGATACGCAGTATTTT.

The chain employs TRBV5-1 and TRBJ1-5, with a possible D match to TRBD1 (6 bases). This CDR3 is 15 amino acids long. The V and J ends lost 5 bases and 5 bases respectively, with 17 bases between them. Looked up from germline, CDR1 is SGHRS and CDR2 is YFSETQ. The CDR3, as DNA: TGCGCCAGCAGATCAGGCGGGGGCTTGGATCAGCCCCAGCATTTT. This sequence encodes CASRSGGGLDQPQHF.